The text below deals with one T cell receptor (beta chain). The CDR3 is 17 amino acids. Germline CDR1 is LNHDA and CDR2 is SQIVND (reference sequence). V dropped 4 bases and J dropped 8; count of bases not matched to a gene: 13. The data were produced by immunoSEQ multiplex PCR, yet TCRdb's version contains in-frame clones alone and is incomplete. The sample holds about 100,000 clones, about 85% seen once. This entry is derived from a study of blood T cell repertoires in COVID-19. The wider study: Sources were T cells, B-cell-depleted T cells, or PBMCs; the material itself was cDNA or gDNA.

J is TRBJ2-1 and V is TRBV19; 11 bases align to TRBD1. Sequences were obtained from peripheral blood. The TCR was taken from a woman in her 70s with acute or convalescent COVID-19. The CDR3 region has the DNA TGTGCCAGTAGTACCGAAGTAGGAGGACAGGGGGCGTATGAGCAGTTCTTC. Residues: CASSTEVGGQGAYEQFF.